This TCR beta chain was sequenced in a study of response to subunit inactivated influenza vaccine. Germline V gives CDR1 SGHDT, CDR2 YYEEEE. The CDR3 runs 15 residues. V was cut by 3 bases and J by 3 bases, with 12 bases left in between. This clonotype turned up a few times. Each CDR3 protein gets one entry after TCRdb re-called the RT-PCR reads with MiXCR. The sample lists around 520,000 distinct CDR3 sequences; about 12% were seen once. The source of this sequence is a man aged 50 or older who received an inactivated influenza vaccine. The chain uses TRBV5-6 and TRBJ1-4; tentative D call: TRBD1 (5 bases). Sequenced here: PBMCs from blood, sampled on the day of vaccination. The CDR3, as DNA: TGTGCCAGCAGCTCCTCAGGGACGGCTAATGAAAAACTGTTTTTT. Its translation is CASSSSGTANEKLFF.